Listed below are T cell receptor beta chains from one sample, sequenced in a study of CD8 T cells in ankylosing spondylitis. TCRdb processed the 5' RACE reads anew with MiXCR; each CDR3 protein has one entry. Among about 800,000 distinct CDR3 sequences listed, 12% were seen once. The specimen sequenced was blood, either unsorted or a sorted T cell fraction (not recorded which). These receptors were taken from a male donor with ankylosing spondylitis. Each CDR3 is given without its conserved first and last residue.

j_call: TRBJ2-1; v_call: TRBV4-3; cdr3_aa: ASSQVGLATNNEQF
j_call: TRBJ2-3; v_call: TRBV18; cdr3_aa: ASSPSDRGYTDTQY
j_call: TRBJ2-7; v_call: TRBV4-2; cdr3_aa: ASSKRGTVDSPFEQY
j_call: TRBJ2-1; v_call: TRBV7-2; cdr3_aa: ASSLLGRHNEQF
j_call: TRBJ2-6; v_call: TRBV6-2/TRBV6-3; cdr3_aa: ASNLPSIADSGANVLT
j_call: TRBJ2-7; v_call: TRBV11-2; cdr3_aa: ASTFGRAISYEQY
j_call: TRBJ1-3; v_call: TRBV4-1; cdr3_aa: ASSQEAFSGNTIY
j_call: TRBJ1-1; v_call: TRBV20-1; cdr3_aa: SALVTVEAF
j_call: TRBJ2-7; v_call: TRBV7-2; cdr3_aa: ASSLAWQVSYEQY
j_call: TRBJ1-1; v_call: TRBV5-1; cdr3_aa: ASRRDKSAEAF
j_call: TRBJ2-6; v_call: TRBV11-2; cdr3_aa: ASSLGQGAPGANVLT
j_call: TRBJ2-1; v_call: TRBV15; cdr3_aa: ATSLSSYNEQF
j_call: TRBJ1-1; v_call: TRBV4-1; cdr3_aa: ASSRIWGTATEAF
j_call: TRBJ2-5; v_call: TRBV12-3/TRBV12-4; cdr3_aa: ASTLNSEETQY
j_call: TRBJ1-2; v_call: TRBV6-1; cdr3_aa: ASSEQGGDYGYT
j_call: TRBJ1-2; v_call: TRBV20-1; cdr3_aa: SGYSIIGYT
j_call: TRBJ2-7; v_call: TRBV5-1; cdr3_aa: ASGDLGYAEQY
j_call: TRBJ1-1; v_call: TRBV5-1; cdr3_aa: ASSSYPPGQGRGNPEAF
j_call: TRBJ1-2; v_call: TRBV6-1; cdr3_aa: ASSEARGYGYT
j_call: TRBJ2-2; v_call: TRBV28; cdr3_aa: ASSLASKGELF
j_call: TRBJ2-1; v_call: TRBV19; cdr3_aa: ASSARVGAARYNEQF
j_call: TRBJ2-1; v_call: TRBV6-5; cdr3_aa: ASSYNSDIEQF
j_call: TRBJ2-7; v_call: TRBV6-9; cdr3_aa: AISAGPLVDVQY
j_call: TRBJ2-1; v_call: TRBV7-9; cdr3_aa: ASSLVAGKYNEQF
j_call: TRBJ2-1; v_call: TRBV18; cdr3_aa: ASSFTREYNEQF
j_call: TRBJ2-1; v_call: TRBV7-3; cdr3_aa: ASSFRGLAATTYNEQF
j_call: TRBJ2-5; v_call: TRBV7-7; cdr3_aa: ASSTGQGGWETQY
j_call: TRBJ1-4; v_call: TRBV6-1; cdr3_aa: ASSDQPIAANEKLF
j_call: TRBJ1-1; v_call: TRBV20-1; cdr3_aa: SARDGWTTEAF
j_call: TRBJ2-3; v_call: TRBV20-1; cdr3_aa: SAREGRDTQY
j_call: TRBJ1-5; v_call: TRBV7-2; cdr3_aa: ASSEMGNSNQPQH
j_call: TRBJ1-2; v_call: TRBV16; cdr3_aa: ASSPLTGGMGT
j_call: TRBJ1-2; v_call: TRBV3-1; cdr3_aa: ASSQTRVSGYT
j_call: TRBJ2-5; v_call: TRBV10-2; cdr3_aa: ASGTSGSRETQY
j_call: TRBJ2-6; v_call: TRBV6-2/TRBV6-3; cdr3_aa: ASSYRRTGANVLT